This is a list of T cell receptor beta chains from one sample in a study of naive and memory T cell subsets. TCRdb re-analysed the UMI-ligation and nested PCR reads in MiXCR, keeping a single row per CDR3 protein. The table includes over 20,000 distinct CDR3 sequences, about 5.2% detected once. The specimen was blood. The receptors shown here come from an adult in good health. Each CDR3 is given with its conserved first and last residue. D genes are given only for firm matches. The size of a clone is reported for some rows only, either as once, few or many, or as a class for expanded clones.

d_call,v_call,j_call,clone_size,cdr3_aa,cdr3_nt
NA,TRBV6-1,TRBJ1-5,many,CASSEVQGPNQPQHF,TGTGCCAGCAGTGAAGTTCAGGGACCGAATCAGCCCCAGCATTTT
TRBD2,TRBV10-3,TRBJ2-7,many,CAISESRTSSYEQYF,TGTGCCATCAGTGAGTCTAGGACTAGCTCCTACGAGCAGTACTTC
NA,TRBV29-1,TRBJ2-2,many,CSVDDVGLRTGELFF,TGCAGCGTTGATGATGTGGGGCTAAGAACCGGGGAGCTGTTTTTT
NA,TRBV20-1,TRBJ1-2,many,CSARLQPARVGYGYTF,TGCAGTGCTAGGCTGCAGCCAGCCCGAGTGGGATATGGCTACACCTTC
NA,TRBV18,TRBJ2-7,many,CASSPSDGSYEQYF,TGTGCCAGCTCACCATCGGACGGGTCCTACGAGCAGTACTTC
NA,TRBV18,TRBJ1-1,many,CASSPTGWGNTEAFF,TGTGCCAGCTCACCTACAGGGTGGGGGAACACTGAAGCTTTCTTT
TRBD1,TRBV5-4,TRBJ1-6,few,CASSPGEGATPMGSPLHF,TGTGCCAGCAGCCCCGGGGAGGGGGCTACCCCTATGGGTTCACCCCTCCACTTT
TRBD1,TRBV29-1,TRBJ2-7,many,CSVVNRGSYEQYF,TGCAGCGTTGTTAACAGGGGTTCCTACGAGCAGTACTTC
NA,TRBV29-1,TRBJ2-1,many,CSVEDVWGAVMNEQFF,TGCAGCGTTGAAGATGTTTGGGGGGCGGTGATGAATGAGCAGTTCTTC
NA,TRBV29-1,TRBJ2-3,medium-sized,CSVELGADTQYF,TGCAGCGTTGAATTGGGGGCAGATACGCAGTATTTT
TRBD1,TRBV6-6,TRBJ1-3,many,CASRGTGENTIYF,TGTGCCAGCAGGGGGACAGGGGAAAACACCATATATTTT
NA,TRBV19,TRBJ1-5,NA,CASSPFGWSSAQPQHF,TGTGCCAGTAGTCCCTTCGGGTGGTCATCGGCCCAGCCCCAGCATTTT
NA,TRBV7-2,TRBJ1-4,many,CASSSGFGEKLFF,TGTGCCAGCTCTTCAGGGTTTGGGGAAAAACTGTTTTTT
NA,TRBV20-1,TRBJ1-5,many,CSARGSGIQPQHF,TGCAGTGCTAGAGGCTCTGGCATTCAGCCCCAGCATTTT
NA,TRBV2,TRBJ2-4,many,CASTRDSTTENIQYF,TGTGCCAGTACCAGGGACTCCACAACCGAAAACATTCAGTACTTC
NA,TRBV28,TRBJ1-2,many,CASSLETGWGDYGYTF,TGTGCCAGCAGTTTGGAGACTGGGTGGGGGGACTATGGCTACACCTTC
NA,TRBV28,TRBJ1-5,many,CASSLQGQPQHF,TGTGCCAGCAGTTTGCAGGGACAGCCCCAGCATTTT
NA,TRBV12-3/TRBV12-4,TRBJ1-2,many,CASMEGVEGYTF,TGTGCCAGCATGGAAGGGGTGGAAGGCTACACCTTC
NA,TRBV11-2,TRBJ2-7,many,CASSLTSRSYEQYF,TGTGCCAGCAGCTTAACGTCCCGCTCCTACGAGCAGTACTTC
NA,TRBV6-2/TRBV6-3,TRBJ2-2,medium-sized,CASGTGELFF,TGTGCCAGCGGGACCGGGGAGCTGTTTTTT
NA,TRBV19,TRBJ1-1,many,CASSKEGMNTEAFF,TGTGCCAGTAGTAAAGAAGGGATGAACACTGAAGCTTTCTTT
TRBD2,TRBV28,TRBJ2-1,NA,CSSSYSLAGQVYNEQFF,TGTTCCAGCAGTTATTCCTTAGCGGGACAAGTCTACAATGAGCAGTTCTTC
NA,TRBV4-1,TRBJ1-1,many,CASRSSFSGIGGTEAFF,TGCGCCAGCAGGAGCTCCTTTTCCGGGATTGGAGGCACTGAAGCTTTCTTT
NA,TRBV7-2,TRBJ1-5,many,CASSLAPPGYSNQPQHF,TGTGCCAGCAGCTTAGCGCCCCCCGGCTATAGCAATCAGCCCCAGCATTTT
NA,TRBV12-5,TRBJ1-1,many,CAVHRDLWAEAFF,TGTGCTGTCCATCGGGACCTTTGGGCTGAAGCTTTCTTT
TRBD1,TRBV7-2,TRBJ2-2,NA,CASRPGTGRRAGELFF,TGTGCCAGCAGGCCCGGGACAGGGCGCCGAGCCGGGGAGCTGTTTTTT
TRBD2,TRBV5-6,TRBJ2-3,many,CASSLGTSGYTDTQYF,TGTGCCAGCAGCTTGGGGACTAGCGGGTACACAGATACGCAGTATTTT
NA,TRBV29-1,TRBJ2-7,many,CSVEDPTYEQYF,TGCAGCGTTGAAGACCCCACATACGAGCAGTACTTC
NA,TRBV6-6,TRBJ2-7,many,CASSRDKWYEQYF,TGTGCCAGCAGCCGGGACAAGTGGTACGAGCAGTACTTC
TRBD1,TRBV7-2,TRBJ1-1,many,CASSLRGLANTEAFF,TGTGCCAGCAGCTTAAGGGGGCTCGCCAACACTGAAGCTTTCTTT
TRBD2,TRBV20-1,TRBJ2-1,many,CSAATSGRIDEQFF,TGCAGTGCGGCGACTAGCGGGAGAATCGATGAGCAGTTCTTC
NA,TRBV7-2,TRBJ2-2,many,CASSLSQDIPGELFF,TGTGCCAGCAGCTTATCTCAGGACATTCCCGGGGAGCTGTTTTTT
TRBD2,TRBV19,TRBJ2-4,medium-sized,CASSPGTTAKNIQYF,TGTGCCAGTAGCCCCGGGACTACAGCCAAAAACATTCAGTACTTC
TRBD2,TRBV29-1,TRBJ2-1,many,CSVVGLAGNVNEQFF,TGCAGCGTTGTAGGACTAGCGGGAAACGTTAATGAGCAGTTCTTC
NA,TRBV12-3/TRBV12-4,TRBJ2-3,medium-sized,CASSSFAGDTQYF,TGTGCCAGCAGTTCTTTCGCAGGAGATACGCAGTATTTT
TRBD1,TRBV6-2/TRBV6-3,TRBJ2-7,few,CASSPDRVFYEQYF,TGTGCCAGCAGCCCCGACAGGGTCTTCTACGAGCAGTACTTC
NA,TRBV10-3,TRBJ1-5,many,CAISDVGYSNQPQHF,TGTGCCATCAGTGATGTGGGGTATAGCAATCAGCCCCAGCATTTT
TRBD2,TRBV28,TRBJ2-2,NA,CASSLRASGTKTGELFF,TGTGCCAGCAGTTTAAGAGCTAGCGGGACCAAAACCGGGGAGCTGTTTTTT
TRBD1,TRBV12-3/TRBV12-4,TRBJ1-5,many,CASSVSLGTGDQPQHF,TGTGCCAGCAGCGTGTCTCTCGGGACAGGGGATCAGCCCCAGCATTTT
TRBD2,TRBV19,TRBJ2-1,many,CASSDARTSGSREQFF,TGTGCCAGTAGTGATGCCCGGACTAGCGGGAGCCGGGAGCAGTTCTTC